The entry that follows covers one T cell receptor beta chain sequence. The data originate from a study of blood T cell repertoires in COVID-19. About the study: Samples taken during acute and convalescent COVID-19 were collected in the United States, Italy and Spain. PBMCs, B-cell-depleted T cells, or T cells provided the cDNA or gDNA that made up the material.

There are 15 residues in the CDR3. Germline CDR1 and CDR2: SGHTA and FQGNSA. The germline V and J ends were trimmed by 1 base and 0 bases, with 8 bases remaining between them. Source study methods: The assay estimated nucleated cells by amplifying reference gene primers. Produced via immunoSEQ multiplex PCR; TCRdb's table is partial and in-frame only. V and J calls and clone size are as listed in that table; D and trimming were resolved from the DNA. The data show 100,000 to 150,000 clones, with approximately 90% seen just once and 18% held by the top ten. The chain employs TRBV7-2 and TRBJ2-3; D may be TRBD2 (5 bases). The sequence derives from a man aged 50 to 59 with active or convalescent COVID-19. Sequencing used peripheral blood. The CDR3 DNA reads TGTGCCAGCAGCTTAGTAACGGGAAGCACAGATACGCAGTATTTT. Its protein product is CASSLVTGSTDTQYF.